This T cell receptor beta chain was identified in a study of blood T cells in healthy people across ages. Broader study findings: Strong correlation linked observed beta diversity and percent naive T cells. Conclusively comparing naive with antigen-experienced cells was impossible with unsorted PBMCs.

The CDR3 runs 16 residues. J was trimmed by 4 bases and V by 5 bases; bases with no gene match: 9. Germline CDR1 reads SGHAT; CDR2 reads FQNNGV. Regarding this clonotype: Antigen specificity is unknown.

For every donor, a draw yielded around 10 milliliters of peripheral blood. A second PCR, run for roughly 7 to 12 cycles, used a sample-barcoded 5' primer plus a J-beta primer mix. Each of the samples gave a minimum of 2.5 million paired-end reads that contained CDR3. TCRdb fed the 5' RACE reads into MiXCR, producing one record per CDR3 protein. The table lists about 1.1 million distinct CDR3 sequences, roughly two fifths of them singletons. The sample comprised blood. The sequence was collected from a man aged 18 to 29 in good health. This rearrangement joins TRBV11-2 to TRBJ2-3, with 10 bases lining up with TRBD1. CDR3 in amino acids: CASSLGQGPYADTQYF. CDR3 nucleotides: TGTGCCAGCAGCCTGGGACAGGGGCCTTACGCAGATACGCAGTATTTT.